The 7 T cell receptor beta chains listed next were all sequenced from one sample in a study of response to subunit inactivated influenza vaccine. A single record per CDR3 protein comes from TCRdb applying MiXCR to the RT-PCR reads. This table holds about 800,000 distinct CDR3 sequences, 21% found once. Sequenced here: PBMCs from blood, sampled 4 to 6 days after vaccination. All receptors come from a man between 45 and 60 years old who received an inactivated influenza vaccine.

The chain joins TRBV5-5 to TRBJ2-1; 8 bases align to TRBD1. CDR1 is SGHKS and CDR2 is YYEKEE in the germline V gene (reference sequence). Trimming took 2 bases from V and 6 from J; bases not matched to a gene: 10. The CDR3 sequence is 16 residues long. This CDR3 is CASSFPQRTGSNEQFF. CDR3 nucleotides: TGTGCCAGCAGCTTCCCACAACGGACAGGGTCCAATGAGCAGTTCTTC.

The rearrangement links TRBV7-3 to TRBJ2-1; 12 bases fit TRBD2. Unmatched junction bases numbered 13, after V lost 1 base and J lost 6 bases. There are 19 residues in the CDR3. From germline, CDR1 is SGHTA and CDR2 FQGTGA. CDR3 protein: CASSLKMLAGGLHFNEQFF. DNA of the CDR3: TGTGCCAGCAGCTTAAAGATGCTAGCGGGAGGGCTGCATTTCAATGAGCAGTTCTTC.

This clonotype was counted once. This chain links TRBV4-3 with TRBJ2-7, with TRBD2 matching 9 bases. Germline V gene lookup returns CDR1 LGHNA and CDR2 YSLEER. The length of the CDR3 is 17 residues. V was pared by 0 bases and J by 7 bases, with 13 bases of the junction left unmatched. The CDR3 DNA reads as TGCGCCAGCAGCCAAGATAAGGGTAGCGGGGGTTTCCGTGAGCAGTACTTC. Translation gives CASSQDKGSGGFREQYF.

This clonotype was counted many times. The rearrangement uses TRBV5-1 and TRBJ2-1; possibly TRBD1 for D (6 bases). Germline V gene data show CDR1 as SGHRS and CDR2 as YFSETQ. Trimming cost V 3 bases and J 0 bases, with 13 bases left between them. CDR3 size: 16 residues. The chain's CDR3 is CASSWGRTDSYNEQFF. The DNA of the CDR3 is TGCGCCAGCAGCTGGGGTAGGACAGACTCCTACAATGAGCAGTTCTTC.

The chain combines TRBV5-1 with TRBJ2-1, with TRBD1 matching over 7 bases. In germline, CDR1 is SGHRS, CDR2 YFSETQ. The CDR3 has 15 amino acids. V shed 2 bases, J shed 8 bases, and the junction held 10 bases outside the gene matches. The CDR3 DNA reads TGCGCCAGCAGCTTCCAACAGGGGATCGCACATGAGCAGTTCTTC. The encoded protein is CASSFQQGIAHEQFF. Looking up the rest from reference TRBV5-1 and TRBJ2-1 gives the full variable domain: KAGVTQTPRYLIKTRGQQVTLSCSPISGHRSVSWYQQTPGQGLQFLFEYFSETQRNKGNFPGRFSGRQFSNSRSEMNVSTLELGDSALYLCASSFQQGIAHEQFFGPGTRLTVL.

The chain couples TRBV28 to TRBJ2-7; D may correspond to TRBD1 or TRBD2 (5 bases each). The V end was cut by 6 bases, the J end by 6 bases, with 9 bases between. Germline lookup yields CDR1 MDHEN and CDR2 SYDVKM. This CDR3 region has 11 residues. CDR3 loop: CASRRGSEQYF. The CDR3 DNA is TGTGCCAGCAGGAGGGGTTCCGAGCAGTACTTC.

This chain connects TRBV29-1 to TRBJ2-5; weak D call: TRBD1 (6 bases). Germline-derived CDR1 and CDR2 are SQVTM and ANQGSEA. CDR3 size: 14 residues. The V end lost 6 bases, the J end lost 2 bases, and 16 bases lay between the germline ends. CDR3: CSVERSRGQETQYF. DNA of the CDR3: TGCAGCGTAGAGAGGTCCAGGGGTCAAGAGACCCAGTACTTC.